What follows describes a single TCR beta chain. Assay: immunoSEQ multiplex PCR; the TCRdb copy retains only in-frame clones and omits some. The profile shows approximately 380,000 clones, 75% to 90% of them singletons. The data derive from a study of blood T cell repertoires in COVID-19. Across the whole study: The United States, Italy and Spain supplied acute and convalescent COVID-19 samples.

CDR1 is SGHTA, CDR2 FQGTGA, per germline. This CDR3 contains 13 residues. V dropped 4 bases and J dropped 7; count of bases not matched to a gene: 4. The chain is built from TRBV7-3 and TRBJ2-1; 7 nucleotides match TRBD2. The receptor comes from a woman aged 18-29 years with acute or convalescent COVID-19. Sequencing was performed on peripheral blood. The DNA of the CDR3 is TGTGCCAGCAGCTCTGGGACTACTAATGAGCAGTTCTTC. This gives the protein CASSSGTTNEQFF.